This is a list of T cell receptor beta chains from one sample in a study of cytomegalovirus exposure and HLA in healthy donors. The repertoire was sequenced with immunoSEQ multiplex PCR; TCRdb's copy has only in-frame clones and lacks some. The sample shows 150,000 to 200,000 clones, approximately 82% of them seen only once. The material sequenced was PBMCs. The origin of the receptors is a woman under 40 in good health and CMV-seronegative. The CDR3 runs from the conserved cysteine through the conserved F or W. The D gene is left open where the match is weak. The size field is filled for only some rows; it gives once, few, many or a size class.

D gene	clone size	V gene	J gene	CDR3 DNA	CDR3 protein
TRBD1	.	TRBV27	TRBJ2-7	TGTGCCAGCAGTTTCCAGCAGGGGGCCTACGAGCAGTACTTC	CASSFQQGAYEQYF
TRBD1	.	TRBV12-5	TRBJ2-2	TGTGCTAGTGGCACGGGACAGGGAAACCCCGGGGAGCTGTTTTTT	CASGTGQGNPGELFF
.	.	TRBV9	TRBJ2-3	TGTGCCAGCAGCGTTGGTCACAGGGGCACAGATACGCAGTATTTT	CASSVGHRGTDTQYF
TRBD1	once	TRBV7-9	TRBJ1-1	TGTTCCAGCAGCTCAGGGGGCGTTGGGTACACTGAAGCTTTCTTT	CSSSSGGVGYTEAFF
TRBD1	.	TRBV28	TRBJ2-5	TGTGCCAGCAGTTCGCCCGGGACAGGGGTAACAGAGACCCAGTACTTC	CASSSPGTGVTETQYF
TRBD2	.	TRBV7-2	TRBJ2-2	TGTGCCAGCAGCTTGGGACTAGCGGGGGGTAACACCGGGGAGCTGTTTTTT	CASSLGLAGGNTGELFF
TRBD1	.	TRBV18	TRBJ1-1	TGTGCCAGCTCACTAGGACAGGGGTCCACTGAAGCTTTCTTT	CASSLGQGSTEAFF
TRBD1	.	TRBV6-1	TRBJ1-1	TGTGCCAGCAAATTCGAGGGGGCGCAGAACACTGAAGCTTTCTTT	CASKFEGAQNTEAFF
TRBD1	.	TRBV6-1	TRBJ2-7	TGTGCCAGCAGCCGACAGGGGGGCGGCTACGAGCAGTACTTC	CASSRQGGGYEQYF
TRBD1	.	TRBV5-1	TRBJ1-3	TGCGCCAGCAGCCCCGGCCCCACAGGGGCCGGAAACACCATATATTTT	CASSPGPTGAGNTIYF
TRBD2	.	TRBV27	TRBJ2-3	TGTGCCAGCAGTTTATTTAGACTAGCGGGGCTCATGAGCACAGATACGCAGTATTTT	CASSLFRLAGLMSTDTQYF
.	.	TRBV23-1	TRBJ2-5	TGCGCCAGCAGTCAATTTCCGCTCAGATCCGCCGAAGAGACCCAGTACTTC	CASSQFPLRSAEETQYF
TRBD2	.	TRBV11-3	TRBJ2-1	TGTGCCAGCAGCTTAGGGGGTGGGAGGGCCTATGACAATGAGCAGTTCTTC	CASSLGGGRAYDNEQFF
.	.	TRBV5-6	TRBJ1-4	TGTGCCAGCAGCTTAACCGGGTCCTCGTATGAAAAACTGTTTTTT	CASSLTGSSYEKLFF
TRBD1	.	TRBV7-2	TRBJ1-5	TGTGCCAGCAGCCAGGACAGGGGCGGGCAGCCCCAGCATTTT	CASSQDRGGQPQHF
.	.	TRBV10-3	TRBJ2-3	TGTGCCATCAGTGAGTTGGGCGGGGGCACAGATACGCAGTATTTT	CAISELGGGTDTQYF
.	.	TRBV19	TRBJ1-2	TGTGCCAGTAGTATAGCGGGACACGGAAACTATGGCTACACCTTC	CASSIAGHGNYGYTF
TRBD2	.	TRBV19	TRBJ2-1	TGTGCCAGTAGTAGGAGCGGGAGTATTGAGCAGTTCTTC	CASSRSGSIEQFF
.	.	TRBV4-3	TRBJ2-5	TGCGCCAGCAGCCAAGATCGGGGTCGCCAAGAGACCCAGTACTTC	CASSQDRGRQETQYF
.	.	TRBV7-6	TRBJ2-7	TGTGCCAGCAGCTTTGCTGAGGCGTCAGCCCTACCCTCATACGAGCAGTACTTC	CASSFAEASALPSYEQYF
TRBD1	.	TRBV19	TRBJ2-7	TGTGCCAGTAGTGTGGACAGGGGGAGCAACGAGCAGTACTTC	CASSVDRGSNEQYF
.	few	TRBV5-1	TRBJ2-5	TGCGCCAGCAGCTTGGCCCAGGAGACCCAGTACTTC	CASSLAQETQYF
.	.	TRBV2	TRBJ1-2	TGTGCCAGCAGTGAAAAGTATCTGGACGGAGGAAGTGGGTATGGCTACACCTTC	CASSEKYLDGGSGYGYTF
.	few	TRBV28	TRBJ1-5	TGTGCCAGCGTCGAAGGAGGGTCAGTAAATCAGCCCCAGCATTTT	CASVEGGSVNQPQHF
.	.	TRBV6-6	TRBJ2-3	TGTGCCAGCAGTTACTCGGCGGCCACAGATACGCAGTATTTT	CASSYSAATDTQYF
TRBD2	.	TRBV30	TRBJ2-7	TGTGCCTGGAGTGTCCAGCGGACTAGCGGGAGTAAGTACGAGCAGTACTTC	CAWSVQRTSGSKYEQYF
.	once	TRBV14	TRBJ1-1	TGTGCCAGCAGCCACGGAGGGCACTCGAACACTGAAGCTTTCTTT	CASSHGGHSNTEAFF
TRBD2	.	TRBV5-1	TRBJ2-5	TGCGCCAGCAGCTTGGGTGCGCAAGCGGGGGCTAGCGAGACCCAGTACTTC	CASSLGAQAGASETQYF
.	.	TRBV7-9	TRBJ2-5	TGTGCCAGCAGCTCCTTGGGGGGGCAAGGAGAGACCCAGTACTTC	CASSSLGGQGETQYF
.	.	TRBV14	TRBJ1-1	TGTGCCAGCAGCCAATTGGGGGGGGCCCCGGATGAAGCTTTCTTT	CASSQLGGAPDEAFF
.	once	TRBV10-3	TRBJ1-2	TGTGCCATCAGTGATGGTGGGGGGAGTAACTATGGCTACACCTTC	CAISDGGGSNYGYTF
.	.	TRBV9	TRBJ2-1	TGTGCCAGCAGCCCCTCGGGGGCTAGCGGCTACAATGAGCAGTTCTTC	CASSPSGASGYNEQFF
TRBD1	.	TRBV28	TRBJ2-2	TGTGCCAGCAGTAAGGCCCTGGGGACAGCTCTCACCGGGGAGCTGTTTTTT	CASSKALGTALTGELFF
TRBD1	.	TRBV18	TRBJ2-7	TGTGCCAGCTCACCCAGGGGGACGGACTACGAGCAGTACTTC	CASSPRGTDYEQYF
.	few	TRBV5-1	TRBJ1-2	TGCGCCAGCAGCTTCCAAGGAGGGACTAACTATGGCTACACCTTC	CASSFQGGTNYGYTF
TRBD2	.	TRBV2	TRBJ2-2	TGTGCCAGCAGACGACTAGCGGGGGTGTCGATCACCGGGGAGCTGTTTTTT	CASRRLAGVSITGELFF
.	.	TRBV9	TRBJ2-3	TGTGCCAGCAGCGCGGGGGCCCAGGGAGGGATGGGAGATACGCAGTATTTT	CASSAGAQGGMGDTQYF
.	.	TRBV18	TRBJ1-5	TGTGCCAGCTCGGCAGGGGAGGGTAGCAATCAGCCCCAGCATTTT	CASSAGEGSNQPQHF
.	.	TRBV7-8	TRBJ2-3	TGTGCCAGCAGCTTAGTGGACTGGGGGCTTCGCTCAGATACGCAGTATTTT	CASSLVDWGLRSDTQYF
.	.	TRBV10-1	TRBJ2-7	TGCGCCAGCAGTGAGTCACTCAACTACGAGCAGTACTTC	CASSESLNYEQYF
TRBD1	few	TRBV25-1	TRBJ1-2	TGTGCCAGCAGTGAATCACCGGGACAGGGAATCTATGGCTACACCTTC	CASSESPGQGIYGYTF
.	.	TRBV28	TRBJ2-7	TGTGCCAGCAGTTTTCCGGCGGCTACCTACGAGCAGTACTTC	CASSFPAATYEQYF
.	.	TRBV5-1	TRBJ2-7	TGCGCCAGCAGCGATACCAGTCCCTACGAGCAGTACTTC	CASSDTSPYEQYF
TRBD1	.	TRBV18	TRBJ2-5	TGTGCCAGCTCCACGACAGGGAGCTTCCAAGAGACCCAGTACTTC	CASSTTGSFQETQYF